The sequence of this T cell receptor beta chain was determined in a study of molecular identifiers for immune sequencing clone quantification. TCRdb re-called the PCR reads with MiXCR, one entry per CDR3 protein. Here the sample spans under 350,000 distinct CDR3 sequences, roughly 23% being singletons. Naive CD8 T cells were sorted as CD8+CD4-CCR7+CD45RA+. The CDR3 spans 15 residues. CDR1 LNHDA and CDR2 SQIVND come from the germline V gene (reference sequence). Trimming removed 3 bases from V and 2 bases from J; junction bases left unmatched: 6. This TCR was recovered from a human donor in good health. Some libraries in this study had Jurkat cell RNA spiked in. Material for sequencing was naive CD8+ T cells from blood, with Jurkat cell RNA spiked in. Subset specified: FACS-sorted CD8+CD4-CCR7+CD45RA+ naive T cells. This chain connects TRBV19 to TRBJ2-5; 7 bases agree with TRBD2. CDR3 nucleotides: TGTGCCAGTAGTATCTGGCTAGCGGAACAAGAGACCCAGTACTTC. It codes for CASSIWLAEQETQYF.